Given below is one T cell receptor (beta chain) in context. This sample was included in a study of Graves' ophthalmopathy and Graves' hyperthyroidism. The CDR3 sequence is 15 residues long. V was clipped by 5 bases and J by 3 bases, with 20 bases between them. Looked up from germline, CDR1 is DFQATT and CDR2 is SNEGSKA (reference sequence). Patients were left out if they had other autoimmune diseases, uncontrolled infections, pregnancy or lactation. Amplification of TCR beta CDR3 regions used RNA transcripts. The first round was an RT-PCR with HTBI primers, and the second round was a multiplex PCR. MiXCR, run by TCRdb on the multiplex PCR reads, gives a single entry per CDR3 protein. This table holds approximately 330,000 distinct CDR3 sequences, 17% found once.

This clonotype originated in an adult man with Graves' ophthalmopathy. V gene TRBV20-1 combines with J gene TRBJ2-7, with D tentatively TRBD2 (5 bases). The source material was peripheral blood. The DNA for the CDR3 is TGCAGTGCTTCACTTCCCTCCGGGAAACACTACGAGCAGTACTTC. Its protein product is CSASLPSGKHYEQYF.